Each of the 4 T cell receptor beta chains below was sequenced from the same sample in a study of blood T cell repertoires in COVID-19. Sequenced by immunoSEQ multiplex PCR; TCRdb stores in-frame clones only, minus some. The table has about 33,000 clones, more than 85% seen once. What was sequenced was peripheral blood. The origin of the receptors is a man in his sixties or seventies with acute or convalescent COVID-19.

The rearrangement joins TRBV29-1 to TRBJ1-1; 7 positions agree with TRBD1. Germline CDR1 is SQVTM and CDR2 is ANQGSEA. This CDR3 spans 13 amino acids. The trim removed 4 bases at V and 4 bases at J, leaving 6 bases unmatched. As DNA, the CDR3 is TGCAGCGTTGGAGGGGGCAGGGGCACTGAAGCTTTCTTT. Translation gives CSVGGGRGTEAFF.

The chain links TRBV19 to TRBJ1-5, with a tentative D call TRBD1 (5 bases). There are 15 residues in the CDR3. Trimming pared 3 bases from V and 4 bases from J, leaving 13 bases between. Germline V gene lookup returns CDR1 LNHDA and CDR2 SQIVND (reference sequence). The CDR3 here is CASSMAQEGNQPQHF. In nucleotides, the CDR3 is TGTGCCAGTAGTATGGCACAGGAGGGGAATCAGCCCCAGCATTTT.

V and J are TRBV5-5 and TRBJ1-4; TRBD1 might be the D (5 bases). This CDR3 is 15 amino acids long. The V and J ends lost 2 bases and 7 bases respectively, with 15 bases between them. The V gene's germline CDR1 is SGHKS and CDR2 YYEKEE (reference sequence). DNA of the CDR3: TGTGCCAGCAGCTTTGCTTCCCAGGGTGTTGAAAAACTGTTTTTT. Amino acid sequence: CASSFASQGVEKLFF.

V is TRBV12-3 or TRBV12-4 and J is TRBJ1-4; 7 nucleotides agree with TRBD1. This CDR3 spans 13 amino acids. The V gene end was trimmed by 9 bases and the J gene end by 2 bases; junction bases not matched to a gene: 3. The CDR3, as DNA: TGTGCCAGTGGCAGGGGGACTAATGAAAAACTGTTTTTT. Encoded protein: CASGRGTNEKLFF.